The 13 T cell receptor beta chains reported below all come from one sample, sequenced in a study of OX40 agonist ivuxolimab in advanced cancers. Libraries were made using the immunoSEQ multiplex PCR assay. Sourced from immuneACCESS, this table was stored by TCRdb with only in-frame sequences that have V and J called. A share of the clones is absent; for the studies checked, an unresolved V gene accounts for under half, and the remainder has no known explanation. This sample is represented by roughly 53,000 clones; around 85% of them were singletons. The ten most abundant clones make up approximately 52% of the sample. Sequencing was performed on CD4+ or CD8+ T cells sorted from blood, taken in a trial of the OX40 agonist ivuxolimab. These receptors came from an adult with an advanced solid tumor such as melanoma, head and neck, liver or kidney cancer.

The chain is built from TRBV4-1 and TRBJ2-2, with 10 bases fitting TRBD1. Germline CDR1 reads MGHRA; CDR2 reads YSYEKL. V lost 4 bases, J lost 7 bases, and 9 bases stayed unmatched. The CDR3 sequence is 16 residues long. The CDR3 nucleotides read TGCGCCAGCAGCCTACGACAGGGGGCTGGATACGGGGAGCTGTTTTTT. Translating gives CASSLRQGAGYGELFF.

This chain links TRBV6-5 with TRBJ2-7, with D unclear. Germline V gene data show CDR1 as MNHEY and CDR2 as SVGAGI. The V gene lost 8 bases and the J gene lost 5 bases, with 16 bases spanning the gap. CDR3 size: 13 residues. CDR3 in amino acids: CASRSRYSDEQYF. DNA of the CDR3: TGTGCCAGCCGTTCACGATATTCGGACGAGCAGTACTTC.

V and J are TRBV5-1 and TRBJ2-5; 12 positions match TRBD2. This CDR3 has 16 residues. Losses at the gene ends were 3 bases for V and 4 bases for J; bases not matched to a gene: 7. The germline CDR1 and CDR2 sequences are SGHRS and YFSETQ. As DNA, the CDR3 is TGCGCCAGCAGCTCTCGACTAGCGGGAGATGGAGAGACCCAGTACTTC. Amino acid sequence: CASSSRLAGDGETQYF.

This clone appeared a few times. At one of its ends the junction is not consistent with the germline gene, which may arise from a read error. The rearrangement uses TRBV7-9 and TRBJ2-7; a weak D match, TRBD1 (5 bases). The CDR3 consists of 11 residues. Germline V gene lookup returns CDR1 SEHNR and CDR2 FQNEAQ (reference sequence). The CDR3 DNA reads TGTGCCAGCACATCGGACATACAGCTAAACTTC. Translating gives CASTSDIQLNF.

Comment on this clone: The junction departs from the called germline gene at one end, perhaps through a read error. This chain joins TRBV6-5 and TRBJ1-2, with D maybe TRBD1 (5 bases). CDR3 length equals 13 residues. Germline V gives CDR1 MNHEY, CDR2 SVGAGI. The CDR3, as DNA: TGTGCCAGCAGTAACTCGGGGGTTAGAGGCTACACCTTC. This codes for CASSNSGVRGYTF.

The chain recombines TRBV29-1 with TRBJ2-7; weak D call: TRBD2 (7 bases). The CDR3 is 12 amino acids. Per the germline V gene, CDR1 is SQVTM and CDR2 is ANQGSEA. Trimming removed 5 bases from V and 5 bases from J, with 13 bases in between. The DNA of the CDR3 is TGCAGCGTTAGGGGGGGAGGAAACGAGCAGTACTTC. It codes for CSVRGGGNEQYF.

There are a few counts of this clone. J is TRBJ2-3 and V is TRBV12-5; TRBD2 matches at 8 bases. Germline V gene data show CDR1 as LGHNT and CDR2 as FRNRAP. CDR3 length: 16 residues. Trimming removed 0 bases from V and 5 bases from J; junction bases left unmatched: 7. DNA of the CDR3: TGTGCTAGTGGTTTGGTACTCGGGGGGGGAGGAGATACGCAGTATTTT. Translating gives CASGLVLGGGGDTQYF.

The chain links TRBV6-5 to TRBJ1-6, with D hard to call. Trimming cost V 0 bases and J 3 bases, with 3 bases left between them. The CDR3 extends over 14 amino acids. Germline V gives CDR1 MNHEY, CDR2 SVGAGI. In DNA form, the CDR3 reads TGTGCCAGCAGTTACTCGATCTATAATTCACCCCTCCACTTT. It yields the protein CASSYSIYNSPLHF.

The CDR3 nucleotides read TGTGCCAGCAGCTTAGTGAAGGACACCGGGGAGCTGTTTTTT. It encodes CASSLVKDTGELFF. The chain couples TRBV7-9 to TRBJ2-2; D not certain. The CDR3 spans 14 residues. Looked up from germline, CDR1 is SEHNR and CDR2 is FQNEAQ (reference sequence). The V and J ends lost 1 base and 3 bases respectively, with 6 bases between them.

This chain connects TRBV19 to TRBJ2-5; 9 nucleotides agree with TRBD2. The germline V gene encodes CDR1 LNHDA and CDR2 SQIVND (reference sequence). V shed 4 bases and J 5 bases; nucleotides not matched to a gene: 8. This CDR3 region has 15 residues. The DNA of the CDR3 is TGTGCCAGTAGTAACGCGGGAGGGCCGTGGGAGACCCAGTACTTC. Translated: CASSNAGGPWETQYF.

Here the CDR3 DNA reads TGTGCAAGTCGCTTTGTGAGCGGGAGGGCATACGAGCAGTACTTC. It is translated as CASRFVSGRAYEQYF. The V gene is TRBV12-2, the J gene TRBJ2-7; the D segment call TRBD2 is taken from the table without a DNA check. TRBV12-2 is deemed a pseudogene. The CDR3 has 15 residues.

The rearrangement links TRBV28 to TRBJ2-7, with TRBD1 matching 7 bases. V trimming: 2 bases; J trimming: 1 base; junction bases outside the gene matches: 5. This CDR3 region has 15 residues. The germline V gene has CDR1 MDHEN and CDR2 SYDVKM. In DNA, the CDR3 is TGTGCCAGCAGTTTAGGCAGGGGGTCTTCCTACGAGCAGTACTTC. It specifies CASSLGRGSSYEQYF.

This chain uses TRBV2 with TRBJ2-5, with TRBD2 matching over 10 bases. Unmatched junction bases numbered 6, after V lost 4 bases and J lost 4 bases. The CDR3 is 15 amino acids. Germline V CDR1 and CDR2: SNHLY, FYNNEI. The CDR3 sequence: CASSVAGGTAETQYF. CDR3 bases: TGTGCCAGCAGTGTAGCGGGGGGCACGGCAGAGACCCAGTACTTC.